Here is one TCR beta chain with its context. Its antigen remains unknown. The data stem from a study of Ad26.COV2.S vaccination and SARS-CoV-2 variants. Study-level background: Donor had been placed in the Ad26.COV2.S arm of the COV1001 trial. Whole-study findings and limits: Substantial response breadth was reportedly seen for spike-specific CD8+ and CD4+ T cells after vaccination.

The V and J ends lost 2 bases and 9 bases respectively, with 17 bases between them. The V gene's germline CDR1 is MDHEN and CDR2 SYDVKM. The CDR3 sequence is 15 residues long. Noted treatment: 19 received Ad26.COV2.S at low or high dose, single or two shots; about 5 received placebo; per-sample allocation not given. The samples were gathered on day 63 after the first injection of vaccine or placebo. An 18-55-year-old adult in Boston served as donor. The repertoire was sequenced with immunoSEQ multiplex PCR; TCRdb's copy has only in-frame clones and lacks some. The table has about 350,000 clones, approximately 86% seen once.

The rearrangement joins TRBV28 to TRBJ2-1, with a tentative D call TRBD2 (5 bases). The sequencing here drew on peripheral blood, taken in a trial of Ad26.COV2.S vaccine versus placebo. This clonotype was obtained from a person between 18 and 59 years old who received the Ad26.COV2.S COVID-19 vaccine or a placebo. The CDR3 DNA reads as TGTGCCAGCAGTTTAGGTCGGGTTGGGAGACGTGAGCAGTTCTTC. It translates to CASSLGRVGRREQFF.